The TCR beta chain described here comes from a study of breast tumors, draining lymph nodes, adjacent tissues. As to this clonotype: Its specificity is not known. Given a much more abundant clone one base away, this may be a read error.

TCRdb used MiXCR to reprocess the multiplex PCR reads, holding one entry per CDR3 protein. Found here are about 270,000 distinct CDR3 sequences, more than 30% of them singletons; the top ten hold about 1.2%. Breast cancer patients provided tissue from their axillary draining lymph nodes. Study-level points and caveats: Tumor TCR diversity was below lymph nodes but above nontumor tissue. That most tumor T cells come from lymph nodes remained unproven. Luminal-like breast cancer showed significantly greater tumor-nontumor repertoire similarity than basal-like breast cancer did. The data were judged consistent with most tumor T cells coming from lymph node and expanding in tumor.

Germline CDR1 and CDR2: LNHDA and SQIVND (reference sequence). The CDR3 consists of 14 residues. The rearrangement joins TRBV19 to TRBJ2-7; TRBD1 matches 9 bases. The sequenced sample consisted of axillary lymph node tissue. This receptor was taken from a female donor with breast cancer. Some clones in this sample may be carry-over from other donors' samples. The CDR3: CASSRDRDSCEQYF. Here the CDR3 DNA reads TGTGCCAGTAGTAGGGACAGGGACTCCTGCGAGCAGTACTTC.